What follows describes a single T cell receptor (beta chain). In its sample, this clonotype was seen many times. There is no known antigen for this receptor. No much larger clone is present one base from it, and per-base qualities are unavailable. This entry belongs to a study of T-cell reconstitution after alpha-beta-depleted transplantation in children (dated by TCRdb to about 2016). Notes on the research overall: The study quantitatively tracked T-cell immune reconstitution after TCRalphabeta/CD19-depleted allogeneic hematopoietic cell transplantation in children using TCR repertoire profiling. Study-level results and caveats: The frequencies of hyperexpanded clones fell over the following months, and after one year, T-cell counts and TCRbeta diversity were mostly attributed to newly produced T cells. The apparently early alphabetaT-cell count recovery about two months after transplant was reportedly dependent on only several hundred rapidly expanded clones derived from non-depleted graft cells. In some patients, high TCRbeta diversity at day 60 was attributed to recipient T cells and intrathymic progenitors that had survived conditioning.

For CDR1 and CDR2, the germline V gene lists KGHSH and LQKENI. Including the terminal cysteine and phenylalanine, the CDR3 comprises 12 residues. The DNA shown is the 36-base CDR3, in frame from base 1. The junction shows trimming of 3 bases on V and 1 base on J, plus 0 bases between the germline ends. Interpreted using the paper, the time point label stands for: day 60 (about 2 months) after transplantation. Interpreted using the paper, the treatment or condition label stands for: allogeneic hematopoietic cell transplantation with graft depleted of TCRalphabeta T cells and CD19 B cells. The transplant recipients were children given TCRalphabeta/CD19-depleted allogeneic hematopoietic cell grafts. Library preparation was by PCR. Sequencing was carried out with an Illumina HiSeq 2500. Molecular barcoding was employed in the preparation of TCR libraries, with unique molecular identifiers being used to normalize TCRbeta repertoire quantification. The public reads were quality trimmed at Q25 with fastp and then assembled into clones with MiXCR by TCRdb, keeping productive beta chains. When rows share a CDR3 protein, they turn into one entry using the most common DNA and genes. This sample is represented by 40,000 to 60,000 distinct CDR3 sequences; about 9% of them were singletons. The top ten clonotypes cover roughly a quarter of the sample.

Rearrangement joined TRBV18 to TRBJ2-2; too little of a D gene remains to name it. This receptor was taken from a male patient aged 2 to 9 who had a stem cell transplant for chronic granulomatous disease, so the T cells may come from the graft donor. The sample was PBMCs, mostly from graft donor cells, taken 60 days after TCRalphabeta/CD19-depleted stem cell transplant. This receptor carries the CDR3 CASSPNTGELFF. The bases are TGTGCCAGCTCACCGAACACCGGGGAGCTGTTTTTT. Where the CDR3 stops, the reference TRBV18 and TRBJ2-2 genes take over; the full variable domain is NAGVMQNPRHLVRRRGQEARLRCSPMKGHSHVYWYRQLPEEGLKFMVYLQKENIIDESGMPKERFSAEFPKEGPSILRIQQVVRGDSAAYFCASSPNTGELFFGEGSRLTVL.